Listed here are 30 T cell receptor beta chains from one sample, sequenced in a study of blood T cell repertoires in COVID-19. Clones were read by immunoSEQ multiplex PCR, and TCRdb kept only the in-frame ones, dropping some. The repertoire includes about 370,000 clones, 70% to 90% of them detected once, and approximately 3% sits in the top ten. The sequencing sample was made of peripheral blood. The source of these receptors is a woman in her twenties or thirties with COVID-19, enrolled during active disease.

In nucleotides, the CDR3 is TGTGCCAGCAGCGACCTTCGGAGCTCCTACGAGCAGTACGTC. Residues: CASSDLRSSYEQYV. This rearrangement joins TRBV5-6 to TRBJ2-7; D is unresolved. V lost 4 bases, J lost 0 bases, and 11 bases lay in between. Germline-derived CDR1 and CDR2 are SGHDT and YYEEEE. This CDR3 contains 14 residues.

This chain uses TRBV5-1 with TRBJ1-1, with 9 bases aligning to TRBD1. The CDR3 is made up of 14 amino acids. Germline V gives CDR1 SGHRS, CDR2 YFSETQ. After removal of 4 bases from V and 6 bases from J, the junction contained 7 bases not matched to a gene. The CDR3 nucleotides read TGCGCCAGCAGCGAAGGACAGGGGCGCGCTGAAGCTTTCTTT. This sequence encodes CASSEGQGRAEAFF.

The chain carries TRBV5-4 and TRBJ1-2, with TRBD1 matching over 8 bases. The germline V gene has CDR1 SGHNT and CDR2 YYREEE (reference sequence). The CDR3 has 14 residues. V shed 4 bases, J shed 5 bases, and the junction held 7 bases outside the gene matches. CDR3 in DNA: TGTGCCAGCAGCCCCAGGCAGGGGGCGTATGGCTACACCTTC. Protein: CASSPRQGAYGYTF.

The J gene is TRBJ1-6, the V gene TRBV6-4; D not certain. The V end was cut by 3 bases, the J end by 9 bases, with 12 bases between. The CDR3 runs 14 residues. Per germline, CDR1 MRHNA and CDR2 SNTAGT. The CDR3 DNA reads TGTGCCAGCAGTGAGTGGCAGGCTGTTTCACCCCTCCACTTT. Protein product: CASSEWQAVSPLHF.

The rearrangement links TRBV11-3 to TRBJ2-5; D is perhaps TRBD2 (6 bases). Germline CDR1 and CDR2: SGHNT and YENEEA. V lost 5 bases and J 5 bases, leaving 15 bases between the germline ends. This CDR3 region has 14 residues. DNA of the CDR3: TGTGCCAGCAGCCCATCGGGACTCTGGGAGACCCAGTACTTC. Translation: CASSPSGLWETQYF.

The gene calls are TRBV11-2 and TRBJ2-3, with D perhaps TRBD2 (5 bases). Trimming pared 1 base from V and 5 bases from J, leaving 13 bases between. In germline, CDR1 is SGHAT, CDR2 FQNNGV. The CDR3 contains 15 residues. The CDR3 is CASSLVLASLDTQYF. Written as DNA, the CDR3 is TGTGCCAGCAGCTTAGTCCTGGCTAGCTTAGATACGCAGTATTTT.

The chain recombines TRBV5-8 with TRBJ1-2, with 8 bases fitting TRBD1. Germline V gives CDR1 SGHTS, CDR2 YDEGEE. CDR3 size: 15 residues. V dropped 4 bases and J dropped 2; count of bases not matched to a gene: 7. The CDR3 DNA reads TGTGCCAGCAGCCACGCAGGGGGCGGAAACTATGGCTACACCTTC. As protein: CASSHAGGGNYGYTF.

V usage is TRBV19 and J usage is TRBJ2-2; TRBD2 aligns across 13 bases. The CDR3 totals 16 residues. The V and J ends lost 6 bases and 5 bases, in that order; junction bases with no gene match: 6. Germline V CDR1 and CDR2: LNHDA, SQIVND (reference sequence). In nucleotides, the CDR3 is TGTGCCAGTAGAACACTAGCGGGAGGGGTTACCGGGGAGCTGTTTTTT. Encoded protein: CASRTLAGGVTGELFF.

In the case of this clone: Other DNA sequences in the same sample also yield this CDR3. The chain links TRBV6-5 to TRBJ1-2; D call uncertain. V shed 5 bases and J shed 7 bases, with 11 bases lying between them. The CDR3 runs 12 residues. The germline CDR1 and CDR2 sequences are MNHEY and SVGAGI. This CDR3 reads CASSPGGGGYTF. The CDR3 DNA reads as TGTGCCAGCAGTCCTGGCGGTGGTGGCTACACCTTC.

This chain uses TRBV11-3 with TRBJ1-6, with D unclear. This CDR3 has 14 amino acids. CDR1 and CDR2 from the germline V gene are SGHNT and YENEEA. Trimming took off 5 bases at V and 4 bases at J, with 9 bases between the two ends. The CDR3 sequence: CASSRRGYNSPLHF. For the CDR3, the DNA is TGTGCCAGCAGCAGACGGGGTTATAATTCACCCCTCCACTTT.

This clone was counted between two and nine times. This chain joins TRBV2 and TRBJ2-2; the match to TRBD2 covers 9 bases. Germline V gene sequence: CDR1 SNHLY, CDR2 FYNNEI. The CDR3 is made up of 16 amino acids. Trimming at V came to 2 bases and at J to 4 bases, leaving 5 bases not matched to a gene. This CDR3 is CASSEPGTSRTGELFF. CDR3 coding DNA: TGTGCCAGCAGTGAACCCGGGACTAGCCGCACCGGGGAGCTGTTTTTT.

The gene calls are TRBV18 and TRBJ2-3; D might be TRBD1 (6 bases). The ends were cut back, 1 base at V and 4 bases at J, with 6 bases in the middle. CDR3 size: 13 residues. The germline CDR1 and CDR2 sequences are KGHSH and LQKENI. The CDR3 DNA is TGTGCCAGCTCACCACAGGGGGCAGATACGCAGTATTTT. Residues: CASSPQGADTQYF.

The chain is built from TRBV10-3 and TRBJ2-7; the match to TRBD1 covers 8 bases. This CDR3 has 14 residues. The J segment lost 0 bases and the V segment lost 3 bases, leaving 1 base of the junction unmatched. CDR1 and CDR2 (germline): ENHRY, SYGVKD. In DNA, the CDR3 is TGTGCCATCAGTGACGGGACAGGCTCCTACGAGCAGTACGTC. Its translation: CAISDGTGSYEQYV.

Concerning this clone: Other DNA sequences in the same sample also yield this CDR3. The chain has TRBV27 and TRBJ2-6; 8 positions agree with TRBD2. The CDR3 consists of 15 residues. V lost 3 bases to trimming and J lost 2 bases; unmatched junction nucleotides: 0. Germline loops: CDR1 MNHEY, CDR2 SMNVEV (reference sequence). CDR3 protein: CASSFGGAGANVLTF. CDR3 sequence (DNA): TGTGCCAGCAGTTTCGGGGGGGCTGGGGCCAACGTCCTGACTTTC.

CDR3 protein: CASSATGPMGEQYF. In DNA, the CDR3 is TGCGCCAGCAGTGCAACAGGACCTATGGGCGAGCAGTACTTC. The chain links TRBV10-1 to TRBJ2-7, with D possibly matching TRBD1 (5 bases). This CDR3 contains 14 residues. Germline V CDR1 and CDR2: WNHNN, SYGVQD (reference sequence). Trimming removed 4 bases from V and 6 bases from J, with 16 bases in between.

V gene TRBV5-1 combines with J gene TRBJ2-5; D perhaps matches TRBD1 (6 bases). The V end was cut by 0 bases, the J end by 5 bases, with 11 bases between. The CDR3 totals 14 residues. From germline, CDR1 is SGHRS and CDR2 YFSETQ. CDR3 sequence (DNA): TGCGCCAGCAGCTTGGGATCCACAGGGGAGACCCAGTACTTC. Translating it yields CASSLGSTGETQYF.

This clone appeared once. The chain carries TRBV12-5 and TRBJ2-3; TRBD2 aligns across 7 bases. The CDR3 has 18 amino acids. Germline V gene sequence: CDR1 LGHNT, CDR2 FRNRAP. The trim removed 1 base at V and 6 bases at J, leaving 16 bases unmatched. The CDR3 bases are TGTGCTAGTGGTTTGGAAGGTAGTCGAGCGGGACTTGCTGATACGCAGTATTTT. As protein: CASGLEGSRAGLADTQYF.

The chain employs TRBV7-2 and TRBJ1-2; D is ambiguous. The germline V gene has CDR1 SGHTA and CDR2 FQGNSA. The V and J ends lost 1 base and 3 bases respectively, with 12 bases between them. The CDR3 covers 15 residues. The CDR3 coding sequence is TGTGCCAGCAGCTTAGGGATCCACAGCCACTATGGCTACACCTTC. It yields the protein CASSLGIHSHYGYTF.

This sequence joins TRBV9 and TRBJ2-2; D not resolved. The length of the CDR3 is 13 residues. V lost 3 bases and J lost 6, with 9 bases in between. Germline V gene sequence: CDR1 SGDLS, CDR2 YYNGEE. In DNA form, the CDR3 reads TGTGCCAGCAGCGCACCCTCAGCCGGGGAGCTGTTTTTT. Its translation: CASSAPSAGELFF.

The genes are TRBV4-1 and TRBJ2-5; 10 bases are shared with TRBD2. This CDR3 is 17 amino acids long. Looked up from germline, CDR1 is MGHRA and CDR2 is YSYEKL. The V gene end was trimmed by 4 bases and the J gene end by 3 bases; junction bases not matched to a gene: 11. The CDR3 nucleotides are TGCGCCAGCAGCCCCCAAGGTAGCGGGAGGTATGAAGAGACCCAGTACTTC. Protein sequence: CASSPQGSGRYEETQYF.

J is TRBJ2-1 and V is TRBV29-1; 13 nucleotides agree with TRBD2. The CDR3 is 14 residues long. With V trimmed by 6 bases and J by 4 bases, 3 bases remained unmatched. Germline CDR1 and CDR2: SQVTM and ANQGSEA. CDR3: CSVGTSGNYNEQFF. CDR3 DNA: TGCAGCGTAGGGACTAGCGGGAATTACAATGAGCAGTTCTTC.

This clone was seen more than once but under ten times. V usage is TRBV7-2 and J usage is TRBJ1-3; D not certain. Trimming stripped 3 bases from V and 0 bases from J, with 12 bases between. Germline V gives CDR1 SGHTA, CDR2 FQGNSA. The CDR3 length is 16 residues. The CDR3 DNA is TGTGCCAGCAGCTTTGGAAGACATGGCTCTGGAAACACCATATATTTT. The encoded protein is CASSFGRHGSGNTIYF.

This sequence joins TRBV28 and TRBJ2-1; 10 bases map to TRBD2. V lost 7 bases to trimming and J lost 1 base; unmatched junction nucleotides: 7. The CDR3 runs to 16 residues. CDR1 MDHEN and CDR2 SYDVKM come from the germline V gene. Here the CDR3 reads CASKVIAGGSYNEQFF. Written as DNA, the CDR3 is TGTGCCAGCAAGGTGATAGCGGGGGGATCCTACAATGAGCAGTTCTTC.

The DNA of the CDR3 is TGCGCCAGCAGCTTGGGGACAGGGGGCCAAGAGACCCAGTACTTC. It codes for CASSLGTGGQETQYF. The rearrangement links TRBV5-1 to TRBJ2-5; TRBD1 agrees at 10 bases. From germline, CDR1 is SGHRS and CDR2 YFSETQ. The CDR3 has 15 amino acids. Trimming at V came to 0 bases and at J to 1 base, leaving 0 bases not matched to a gene.

This sequence joins TRBV27 and TRBJ1-2, with 7 bases fitting TRBD1. The CDR3 covers 12 residues. CDR1 is MNHEY and CDR2 is SMNVEV in the germline V gene (reference sequence). V lost 6 bases and J lost 7; bases outside the gene matches: 5. The CDR3 DNA reads TGTGCCAGCAGCCCAGGGGGATTTGGCTACACCTTC. This codes for CASSPGGFGYTF.

The chain combines TRBV6-2 or TRBV6-3 with TRBJ2-5; 7 bases align to TRBD2. Germline-derived CDR1 and CDR2 are MNHEY and SVGEGT. V was pared by 5 bases and J by 5 bases, with 14 bases of the junction left unmatched. The CDR3 sequence is 16 residues long. CDR3 bases: TGTGCCAGCAGTCCGGGTGAGGGGCTCGGGAGGGAGACCCAGTACTTC. It is translated as CASSPGEGLGRETQYF.

This chain links TRBV24-1 with TRBJ2-5, with D perhaps TRBD2 (5 bases). Trimming left V 5 bases short and J 5 bases short, with 11 bases between. The germline V gene encodes CDR1 KGHDR and CDR2 SFDVKD. This CDR3 is 13 amino acids long. CDR3 loop: CATSAPGLETQYF. The DNA of the CDR3 is TGTGCCACCAGTGCCCCAGGACTCGAGACCCAGTACTTC.

The chain employs TRBV11-2 and TRBJ2-1; a possible D gene is TRBD2 (6 bases). The CDR3 contains 16 residues. Germline values: CDR1 SGHAT, CDR2 FQNNGV. Between the trimmed V and J ends, which lost 5 bases and 7 bases, there was a span of 21 bases. For the CDR3, the DNA is TGTGCCAGCAGCCGGAACCCCCTTATCGGGAGTAATGAGCAGTTCTTC. Protein product: CASSRNPLIGSNEQFF.

J is TRBJ2-5 and V is TRBV6-5, with 9 bases identical to TRBD1. V gave up 6 bases and J gave up 5 bases; unmatched junction bases: 10. CDR1 and CDR2 (germline): MNHEY, SVGAGI. This CDR3 contains 15 residues. This CDR3 is CASRTGGQIPETQYF. The DNA of the CDR3 is TGTGCCAGCAGGACAGGGGGACAGATCCCCGAGACCCAGTACTTC.

This chain connects TRBV7-9 to TRBJ2-2, with 9 bases matching TRBD2. The V segment lost 11 bases and the J segment 6 bases; nucleotides outside the gene matches: 1. Germline V gene data show CDR1 as SEHNR and CDR2 as FQNEAQ (reference sequence). The CDR3 length is 11 residues. CDR3 in amino acids: CARGGAGELFF. The CDR3, as DNA: TGTGCCCGCGGGGGGGCCGGGGAGCTGTTTTTT.